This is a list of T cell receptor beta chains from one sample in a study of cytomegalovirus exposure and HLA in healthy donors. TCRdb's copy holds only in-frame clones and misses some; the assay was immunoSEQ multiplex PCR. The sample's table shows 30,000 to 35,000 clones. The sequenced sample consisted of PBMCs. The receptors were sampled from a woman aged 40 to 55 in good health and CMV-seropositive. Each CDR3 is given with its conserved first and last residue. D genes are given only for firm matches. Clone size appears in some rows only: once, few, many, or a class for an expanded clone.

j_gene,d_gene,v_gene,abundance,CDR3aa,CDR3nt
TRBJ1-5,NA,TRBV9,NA,CASSVVGRLRGGYGQPQHF,TGTGCCAGCAGCGTAGTGGGAAGGTTAAGGGGAGGGTACGGTCAGCCCCAGCATTTT
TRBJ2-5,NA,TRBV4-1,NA,CASSQSSLSGYQETQYF,TGCGCCAGCAGCCAATCCTCTCTGAGCGGGTACCAAGAGACCCAGTACTTC
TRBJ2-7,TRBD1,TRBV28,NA,CASSQGAGEQYF,TGTGCCAGCTCACAGGGGGCAGGCGAGCAGTACTTC
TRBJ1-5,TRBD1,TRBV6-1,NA,CASSAQGASQPQHF,TGTGCCAGCAGTGCTCAGGGGGCAAGTCAGCCCCAGCATTTT
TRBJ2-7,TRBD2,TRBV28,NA,CASSFGGAGGAYEQYF,TGTGCCAGCAGTTTCGGGGGAGCGGGAGGGGCCTACGAGCAGTACTTC
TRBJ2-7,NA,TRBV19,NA,CASSIGSRGYEQYF,TGTGCCAGTAGTATAGGTTCTCGGGGCTACGAGCAGTACTTC
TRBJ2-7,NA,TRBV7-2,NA,CASKPPGQTYEQYF,TGTGCCAGCAAACCTCCGGGACAAACCTACGAGCAGTACTTC
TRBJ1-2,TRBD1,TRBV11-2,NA,CASSLGQGLYGYTF,TGTGCCAGCAGCTTAGGACAGGGCCTCTATGGCTACACCTTC
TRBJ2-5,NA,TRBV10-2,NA,CASSESWGLVQETQYF,TGCGCCAGCAGTGAGTCTTGGGGGCTCGTCCAAGAGACCCAGTACTTC
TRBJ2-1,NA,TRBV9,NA,CASSVAGASYNEQFF,TGTGCCAGCAGCGTAGCGGGAGCGTCCTACAATGAGCAGTTCTTC
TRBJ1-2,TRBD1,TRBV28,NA,CASSFGGTVPYGYTF,TGTGCCAGCAGTTTCGGTGGGACAGTCCCCTATGGCTACACCTTC
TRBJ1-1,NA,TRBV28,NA,CASRELNTEAFF,TGTGCCAGCAGGGAGCTCAACACTGAAGCTTTCTTT
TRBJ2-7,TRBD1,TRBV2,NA,CASRRPGQGRTSTYEQYF,TGTGCCAGCAGGCGCCCGGGACAGGGGCGTACCTCTACCTACGAGCAGTACTTC
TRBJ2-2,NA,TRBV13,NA,CASSLGTPGELFF,TGTGCCAGCAGTCTCGGGACTCCCGGGGAGCTGTTTTTT
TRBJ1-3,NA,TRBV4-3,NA,CASSQGTAGNTIYF,TGCGCCAGCAGCCAAGGGACAGCTGGAAACACCATATATTTT
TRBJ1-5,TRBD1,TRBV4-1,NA,CASSRDRVKPQHF,TGCGCCAGCAGCCGGGACAGGGTAAAGCCCCAGCATTTT
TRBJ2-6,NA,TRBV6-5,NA,CASSYISSGANVLTF,TGTGCCAGCAGTTACATCAGCTCTGGGGCCAACGTCCTGACTTTC
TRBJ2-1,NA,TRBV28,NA,CASTPRLALYNEQFF,TGTGCCAGCACCCCTAGGCTAGCGCTCTACAATGAGCAGTTCTTC
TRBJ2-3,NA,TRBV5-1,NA,CASSLVGGTASTDTQYF,TGCGCCAGCAGCTTGGTAGGCGGGACGGCCAGCACAGATACGCAGTATTTT
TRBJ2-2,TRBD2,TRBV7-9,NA,CASSLAFGLANTGELFF,TGTGCCAGCAGCTTAGCCTTCGGACTAGCGAACACCGGGGAGCTGTTTTTT
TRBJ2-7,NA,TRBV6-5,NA,CGRYGQYF,TGTGGGAGGTACGGGCAGTACTTC
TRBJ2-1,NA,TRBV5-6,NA,CASSLRETTYNEQFF,TGTGCCAGCAGCTTAAGGGAGACCACCTACAATGAGCAGTTCTTC
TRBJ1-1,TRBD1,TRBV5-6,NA,CASSFWTGTTEDFF,TGTGCCAGCAGCTTTTGGACAGGGACCACTGAAGATTTCTTT
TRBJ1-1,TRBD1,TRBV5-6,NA,CASSWGTGGLNTEAFF,TGTGCCAGCAGCTGGGGGACAGGGGGATTGAACACTGAAGCTTTCTTT
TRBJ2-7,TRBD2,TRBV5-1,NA,CASPPRLAGGGEQYF,TGCGCCAGCCCCCCCCGACTAGCGGGAGGAGGTGAGCAGTACTTC
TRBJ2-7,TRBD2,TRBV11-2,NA,CASSLFRAGGSYEQYF,TGTGCCAGCAGCTTATTTCGAGCGGGAGGTTCCTACGAGCAGTACTTC
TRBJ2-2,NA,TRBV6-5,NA,CASSGGLFGELFF,TGTGCCAGCAGTGGGGGACTTTTCGGGGAGCTGTTTTTT
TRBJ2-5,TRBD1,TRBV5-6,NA,CASTQTKTGGISQETQYF,TGTGCCAGCACTCAGACAAAGACAGGGGGCATTTCACAAGAGACCCAGTACTTC
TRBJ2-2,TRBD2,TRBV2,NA,CASYGLAGGAGELFF,TGTGCCAGCTACGGACTAGCGGGAGGTGCCGGGGAGCTGTTTTTT
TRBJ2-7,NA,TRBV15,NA,CATSYISGSRSYEQYF,TGTGCCACCAGCTATATATCGGGGTCCCGCTCCTACGAGCAGTACTTC
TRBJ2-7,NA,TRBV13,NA,CASSLGNGGGYEQYF,TGTGCCAGCAGCTTAGGGAATGGGGGCGGCTACGAGCAGTACTTC
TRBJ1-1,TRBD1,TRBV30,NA,CAWRDREDTEAFF,TGTGCCTGGAGGGACAGGGAGGATACTGAAGCTTTCTTT
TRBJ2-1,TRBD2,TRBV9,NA,CASGRSGTSALYEQFF,TGTGCCAGCGGTCGATCCGGGACTAGCGCGCTCTATGAGCAGTTCTTC
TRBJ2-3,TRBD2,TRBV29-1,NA,CSVPGLVVADTQYF,TGCAGCGTGCCGGGACTAGTCGTGGCAGATACGCAGTATTTT
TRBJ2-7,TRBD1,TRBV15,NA,CATSFWTGEGEQYF,TGTGCCACCAGCTTCTGGACAGGGGAGGGCGAGCAGTACTTC
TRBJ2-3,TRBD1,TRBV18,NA,CASSQETGKDKQYF,TGTGCCAGCTCACAGGAGACAGGGAAGGATAAGCAGTATTTT
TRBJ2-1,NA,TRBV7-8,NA,CASSSRWGVSYNEQFF,TGTGCCAGCAGCTCTAGATGGGGGGTCTCCTACAATGAGCAGTTCTTC
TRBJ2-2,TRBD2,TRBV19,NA,CASIRSGSIGELFF,TGTGCCAGTATCCGCAGCGGGAGCATCGGGGAGCTGTTTTTT
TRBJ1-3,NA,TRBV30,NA,CAWSGRGAGNTIYF,TGTGCCTGGAGTGGCAGGGGAGCTGGAAACACCATATATTTT
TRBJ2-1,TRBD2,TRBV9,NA,CASRGAAGGPNEQFF,TGTGCCAGCAGAGGCGCAGCGGGAGGGCCGAATGAGCAGTTCTTC
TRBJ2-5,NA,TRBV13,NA,CASSRVDRGETQYF,TGTGCCAGCAGCCGAGTGGACAGAGGAGAGACCCAGTACTTC
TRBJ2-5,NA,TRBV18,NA,CASSYNNQETQYF,TGTGCCAGCTCATACAATAACCAAGAGACCCAGTACTTC
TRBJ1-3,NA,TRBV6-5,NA,CASSPRPPGNTIYF,TGTGCCAGCAGTCCCAGGCCTCCGGGAAACACCATATATTTT
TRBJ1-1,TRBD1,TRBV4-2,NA,CASSQETGRTEAFF,TGTGCCAGCAGCCAAGAGACAGGGCGAACTGAAGCTTTCTTT
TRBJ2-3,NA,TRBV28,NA,CASSSNVGLTDTQYF,TGTGCCAGCAGTTCAAACGTGGGCCTCACAGATACGCAGTATTTT
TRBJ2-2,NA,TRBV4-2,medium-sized,CASSPETPNTGELFF,TGTGCCAGCAGCCCCGAGACACCGAACACCGGGGAGCTGTTTTTT
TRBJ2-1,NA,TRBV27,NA,CASSPMITGSPYNEQFF,TGTGCCAGCAGTCCTATGATTACCGGGAGCCCTTACAATGAGCAGTTCTTC